A single sample is the source of the 7 T cell receptor beta chains below, sequenced in a study of a mutant IDH1 vaccine in newly diagnosed glioma. For these receptors, no antigen is known. Assay used: immunoSEQ multiplex PCR; TCRdb lists only in-frame clones, some missing. The sample lists approximately 45,000 clones, more than 70% occurring once. Time point of the sample: week 35, safety follow-up. Doses of 300 ug of mutant IDH1 20-mer peptide were given with topical imiquimod. The specimen comprised PBMCs, sampled from a glioma patient whose treatment included an IDH1 peptide vaccine. All receptors derive from a woman aged 40 to 50 with glioma.

This clone turned up a few times. The rearrangement links TRBV2 to TRBJ1-1; D call uncertain. Per the germline V gene, CDR1 is SNHLY and CDR2 is FYNNEI. CDR3 size: 12 residues. The V end lost 4 bases, the J end lost 2 bases, and 5 bases lay between the germline ends. The CDR3 DNA follows: TGTGCCAGCAGTGTAGAAAACACTGAAGCTTTCTTT. Protein product: CASSVENTEAFF.

This rearrangement joins TRBV6-5 to TRBJ1-1; possible D gene TRBD1, 6 bases. The CDR3 sequence is 13 residues long. Per the germline V gene, CDR1 is MNHEY and CDR2 is SVGAGI. V lost 5 bases to trimming and J lost 4 bases, with 11 bases between them. This CDR3 reads CASSRGLGTEAFF. The CDR3 DNA is TGTGCCAGCAGTCGGGGGCTAGGCACTGAAGCTTTCTTT.

The chain joins TRBV5-1 to TRBJ2-6; D gene uncertain. The CDR3 is 15 amino acids. CDR1 is SGHRS and CDR2 is YFSETQ in the germline V gene. V lost 3 bases and J lost 1, with 8 bases in between. This CDR3 is CASSSGNSGANVLTF. CDR3 nucleotide sequence: TGCGCCAGCAGCTCTGGGAATTCTGGGGCCAACGTCCTGACTTTC.

This chain connects TRBV21-1 to TRBJ2-5; TRBD2, the table's D call, lacks a check against the DNA. TRBV21-1 is designated a pseudogene. The CDR3 sequence is 19 residues long. The CDR3 DNA sequence: TGTGCCAGCAGCAAAACCGAGGACAAACTAGCGGGTGTACAAGAGACCCAGTACTTC. It translates to CASSKTEDKLAGVQETQYF.

With respect to this clone: The junction differs from germline at one of its ends, possibly a read error. This chain uses TRBV15 with TRBJ2-3, with 13 bases aligning to TRBD2. The CDR3 loop spans 16 amino acids. The germline V gene encodes CDR1 LNHNV and CDR2 YYDKDF (reference sequence). The DNA of the CDR3 is TGTGCCACCAGGAGAGGGACTAGCGGGACGACAGATACGCAGTATTTT. Translated: CATRRGTSGTTDTQYF.

This chain joins TRBV6-5 and TRBJ1-4; possibly TRBD1 for D (6 bases). This CDR3 contains 14 residues. V lost 4 bases and J 7 bases, leaving 13 bases between the germline ends. The germline V gene encodes CDR1 MNHEY and CDR2 SVGAGI. DNA for the CDR3: TGTGCCAGCAGTTTAGGGGGTTTTGGTGAAAAACTGTTTTTT. It translates to CASSLGGFGEKLFF.

The genes are TRBV4-3 and TRBJ2-7, with 11 bases that match TRBD1. CDR3 length: 18 amino acids. Germline-derived CDR1 and CDR2 are LGHNA and YSLEER. The trim removed 0 bases at V and 3 bases at J, leaving 10 bases unmatched. DNA for the CDR3: TGCGCCAGCAGCCAAGATACCCCCCCGGGGACAGGGGGCTACGAGCAGTACTTC. Its translation: CASSQDTPPGTGGYEQYF.